The text below deals with one TCR beta chain. These data are taken from a study of blood T cell repertoires in COVID-19. As for the study in general: From the United States, Italy and Spain came samples of acute and convalescent COVID-19. In each case, the material was cDNA or gDNA derived from T cells, B-cell-depleted T cells, or PBMCs.

This CDR3 region has 15 residues. Trimming took off 2 bases at V and 6 bases at J, with 11 bases between the two ends. Germline values: CDR1 SNHLY, CDR2 FYNNEI. Source study methods: Reference gene primer amplification yielded estimated nucleated cell counts. Only in-frame clones appear in the TCRdb table, and some are missing; sequencing was by immunoSEQ multiplex PCR. The V and J calls and clone size are taken from that table; D and trimming were inferred from the DNA. The sample yields over 200,000 clones, about nine tenths seen once. The sequencing sample was made of peripheral blood. This TCR came from a woman between 35 and 50 years old with acute or convalescent COVID-19. The chain employs TRBV2 and TRBJ1-6, with TRBD1 as a possible D gene (6 bases). The CDR3 here is CASSEHAQGNSPLHF. CDR3 coding DNA: TGTGCCAGCAGTGAACACGCACAGGGTAATTCACCCCTCCACTTT.